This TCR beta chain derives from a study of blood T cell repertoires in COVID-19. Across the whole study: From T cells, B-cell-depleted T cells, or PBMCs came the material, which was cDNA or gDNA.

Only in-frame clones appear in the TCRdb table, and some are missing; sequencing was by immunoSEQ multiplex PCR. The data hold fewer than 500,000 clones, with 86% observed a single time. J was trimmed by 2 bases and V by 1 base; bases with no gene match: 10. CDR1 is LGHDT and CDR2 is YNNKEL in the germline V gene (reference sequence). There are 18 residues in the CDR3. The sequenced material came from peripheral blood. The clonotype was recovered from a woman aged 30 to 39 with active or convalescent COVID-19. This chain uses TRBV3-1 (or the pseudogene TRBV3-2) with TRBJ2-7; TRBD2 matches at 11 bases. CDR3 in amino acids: CASSQAMGGTSGPYEQYF. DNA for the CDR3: TGTGCCAGCAGCCAAGCTATGGGCGGGACTAGCGGCCCCTACGAGCAGTACTTC.